These 4 T cell receptor beta chains share one sample of origin, sequenced in a study of cytomegalovirus exposure and HLA in healthy donors. Generated by immunoSEQ multiplex PCR, the TCRdb table keeps only in-frame clones and is missing some. The sample shows around 130,000 clones, more than 75% of them seen only once. Specimen: PBMCs. The receptors here all came from a young woman in good health and CMV-seronegative.

The gene calls are TRBV27 and TRBJ2-3; a possible D gene is TRBD1 (6 bases). Germline values: CDR1 MNHEY, CDR2 SMNVEV (reference sequence). CDR3 size: 14 residues. V was clipped by 2 bases and J by 2 bases, with 8 bases between them. The chain's CDR3 is CASSLGGHTDTQYF. The CDR3 DNA sequence: TGTGCCAGCAGTTTAGGGGGCCACACAGATACGCAGTATTTT.

This sequence joins TRBV5-6 and TRBJ1-1, with D possibly matching TRBD1 (5 bases). V dropped 0 bases and J dropped 1 base, with 10 bases sitting between them. Germline CDR1 reads SGHDT; CDR2 reads YYEEEE. This CDR3 has 15 amino acids. CDR3 in DNA: TGTGCCAGCAGCTTGGGTCCGGGGGGGAACACTGAAGCTTTCTTT. Its translation: CASSLGPGGNTEAFF.

This sequence joins TRBV5-5 and TRBJ1-2; D is perhaps TRBD1 (6 bases). Trimming removed 4 bases at V and 0 bases at J, with 10 bases between. The CDR3 sequence is 14 residues long. Per the germline V gene, CDR1 is SGHKS and CDR2 is YYEKEE (reference sequence). The CDR3 nucleotides read TGTGCCAGCAGCGGACAGACCACTAACTATGGCTACACCTTC. Protein product: CASSGQTTNYGYTF.

The genes are TRBV19 and TRBJ2-7; the D gene is possibly TRBD1 (5 bases). Germline loops: CDR1 LNHDA, CDR2 SQIVND (reference sequence). Trimming took 4 bases from V and 3 from J, leaving 10 bases between them. The CDR3 extends over 13 amino acids. CDR3 sequence: CASSKGRVYEQYF. In nucleotides, the CDR3 is TGTGCCAGTAGTAAAGGCAGGGTCTACGAGCAGTACTTC.